Described below is a single T cell receptor beta chain sequence and its context. Its target is unknown. The data derive from a study of shared clonotypes between healthy human individuals. General observations from the study: Sampling used blood alone; tissue repertoires probably differ.

Trimming took 6 bases from V and 8 from J, leaving 20 bases between them. Germline assignment: CDR1 SNHLY and CDR2 FYNNEI. The CDR3 length is 15 residues. Data came from immunoSEQ multiplex PCR; TCRdb stores just in-frame clones and leaves some out. The data hold about 2.1 million clones, with about 93% observed a single time. Positive CCR7 selection of CD45RO-negative cells yielded the naive CD8 cells, and terminally differentiated effector memory CD45RA+ cells were excluded. Source material: naive CD8+ T cells from PBMCs. The J gene is TRBJ2-1, the V gene TRBV2, with D unresolved. The origin of this receptor is a man younger than 30 in good health. Some clones in this sample may be carry-over from other donors' samples. CDR3 sequence: CASRLRATRSYEQFF. The CDR3 DNA sequence: TGTGCCAGCAGACTAAGGGCTACTCGGTCCTATGAGCAGTTCTTC.